This T cell receptor beta chain was sequenced for a study of CD8+CD57+ T cells in acquired aplastic anemia. With respect to this clonotype: Its cognate antigen is unknown.

General observations from the study: The same twenty-nine CD8+ CDR3 sequences occurred in patients and in controls.

Patients picked for sequencing had shown CD8+CD57+ cell expansion detected by flow cytometry. Everyone among the patients had severe acquired aplastic anemia. Genomic DNA, the template, was used for profiling of the TCR beta VDJ and CDR3. TCRdb re-called the reads with MiXCR, one entry per CDR3 protein. This table has approximately 220,000 distinct CDR3 sequences, around 46% appearing once. Germline lookup yields CDR1 LNHDA and CDR2 SQIVND (reference sequence). Trimming cost V 5 bases and J 0 bases, with 8 bases left between them. The CDR3 covers 15 residues. This clonotype was sampled from a human donor with aplastic anemia. Sequenced: sorted CD4+, CD8+, or CD8+CD57+ T cells (not recorded which) from PBMCs. The chain joins TRBV19 to TRBJ2-6; the D is unclear. The CDR3 is CASSRVISGANVLTF. The CDR3 DNA reads TGTGCCAGTAGTCGCGTCATCTCTGGGGCCAACGTCCTGACTTTC.